The 17 T cell receptor beta chains below all came from one sample that was sequenced in a study of shared clonotypes between healthy human individuals. Generated by immunoSEQ multiplex PCR, the TCRdb table keeps only in-frame clones and is missing some. This sample has roughly 500,000 clones, with 70% to 80% found just once. Sequencing was carried out using PBMCs. The receptors stem from a woman in her 40s in good health. Some clones in this sample may be carry-over from other donors' samples.

The chain recombines TRBV27 with TRBJ1-5; D remains unclear. The CDR3 loop spans 15 amino acids. The V end lost 0 bases, the J end lost 3 bases, and 9 bases lay between the germline ends. Per germline, CDR1 MNHEY and CDR2 SMNVEV (reference sequence). CDR3 DNA: TGTGCCAGCAGTTTATCGTTCAGAAACAATCAGCCCCAGCATTTT. Translation gives CASSLSFRNNQPQHF.

The V and J genes are TRBV28 and TRBJ1-5; 8 bases map to TRBD1. The germline gives CDR1 MDHEN, CDR2 SYDVKM. CDR3 length equals 15 residues. The V segment lost 5 bases and the J segment 7 bases; nucleotides outside the gene matches: 10. This CDR3 is CASSRQGMGHQPQHF. In DNA, the CDR3 is TGTGCCAGCAGTCGACAGGGGATGGGTCACCAGCCCCAGCATTTT.

This sequence joins TRBV28 and TRBJ1-2; D uncertain. The CDR3 length is 12 residues. Germline CDR1 reads MDHEN; CDR2 reads SYDVKM. Deletions cut 5 bases from V and 10 bases from J, with 14 bases between. The CDR3 DNA reads as TGTGCCAGCAGTACGCCCGGGCCGTCCTACACCTTC. Its protein is CASSTPGPSYTF.

The V call is TRBV5-1, the J call TRBJ2-7; TRBD1 agrees at 7 bases. The CDR3 is 14 amino acids. The germline V gene has CDR1 SGHRS and CDR2 YFSETQ. After removal of 4 bases from V and 2 bases from J, the junction contained 6 bases not matched to a gene. The CDR3 sequence is CASSLGQAPYEQYF. The CDR3 coding sequence is TGCGCCAGCAGCCTAGGACAGGCCCCCTACGAGCAGTACTTC.

This chain joins TRBV7-3 and TRBJ2-5, with TRBD1 matching 11 bases. The CDR3 consists of 15 residues. Germline V gives CDR1 SGHTA, CDR2 FQGTGA. The V gene end was trimmed by 4 bases and the J gene end by 5 bases; junction bases not matched to a gene: 6. The chain's CDR3 is CASSWGQGEKETQYF. For the CDR3, the DNA is TGTGCCAGCAGCTGGGGACAGGGGGAGAAGGAGACCCAGTACTTC.

The chain carries TRBV6-1 and TRBJ1-2; weak D call: TRBD1 (6 bases). The germline CDR1 and CDR2 sequences are MNHNS and SASEGT. V gave up 6 bases and J gave up 2 bases, with 10 bases separating them. The CDR3 length is 13 residues. In DNA form, the CDR3 reads TGTGCCAGCAGCTCTGACAGGAACTATGGCTACACCTTC. Amino acids: CASSSDRNYGYTF.

This clone was detected a few times. The chain couples TRBV4-2 to TRBJ2-2, with 9 bases that match TRBD2. This CDR3 has 16 amino acids. Germline assignment: CDR1 LGHNA and CDR2 YNFKEQ. Unmatched junction bases numbered 8, after V lost 5 bases and J lost 4 bases. The CDR3 region has the DNA TGTGCCAGCAGCTACTCCAGCGGGGGGAGCACCGGGGAGCTGTTTTTT. Translating it yields CASSYSSGGSTGELFF.

This clone has more than one count but fewer than ten. Other nucleotide sequences from this sample produce the same CDR3. V and J are TRBV5-6 and TRBJ2-5; 7 bases agree with TRBD1. V was clipped by 4 bases and J by 5 bases; unmatched bases: 5. CDR3 length equals 13 residues. The germline V gene has CDR1 SGHDT and CDR2 YYEEEE. CDR3 nucleotide sequence: TGTGCCAGCAGCAGGGGGCTAGGGGAGACCCAGTACTTC. Translating gives CASSRGLGETQYF.

The V gene is TRBV15, the J gene TRBJ2-2; 8 nucleotides match TRBD1. The CDR3 runs to 14 residues. The germline V gene has CDR1 LNHNV and CDR2 YYDKDF (reference sequence). With V trimmed by 4 bases and J by 5 bases, 3 bases remained unmatched. CDR3: CATSTRQGTGELFF. Here the CDR3 DNA reads TGTGCCACCAGCACCCGACAGGGGACCGGGGAGCTGTTTTTT.

This clone showed up just a few times. The chain links TRBV6-6 to TRBJ2-5; no firm D call. Germline V gene lookup returns CDR1 MNHNY and CDR2 SVGAGI (reference sequence). The CDR3 has 12 residues. V lost 2 bases and J 3 bases, leaving 4 bases between the germline ends. CDR3 in DNA: TGTGCCAGCAGTTACGGGGAAGAGACCCAGTACTTC. This encodes CASSYGEETQYF.

The chain employs TRBV7-9 and TRBJ2-1, with D perhaps matching TRBD2 (6 bases). The germline V gene encodes CDR1 SEHNR and CDR2 FQNEAQ (reference sequence). The CDR3 extends over 18 amino acids. V lost 5 bases and J 5 bases, leaving 25 bases between the germline ends. Here the CDR3 DNA reads TGTGCCAGCAGCCAGAGGCTGGCTAGCGTGGGGTATCACAATGAGCAGTTCTTC. Its protein product is CASSQRLASVGYHNEQFF.

The J gene is TRBJ2-3, the V gene TRBV6-5, with a weak D call TRBD2 (6 bases). V dropped 2 bases and J dropped 1 base, with 10 bases sitting between them. The CDR3 is 15 residues long. The germline CDR1 and CDR2 sequences are MNHEY and SVGAGI. The CDR3: CASSYKPSGTDTQYF. CDR3 in DNA: TGTGCCAGCAGTTACAAGCCTAGCGGCACAGATACGCAGTATTTT.

The CDR3 loop is CASSPNHGSAYEQYF. The CDR3 region has the DNA TGTGCCAGCAGCCCCAATCACGGGAGTGCCTACGAGCAGTACTTC. The V gene is TRBV7-6, the J gene TRBJ2-7; perhaps TRBD2 as D (6 bases). The V gene lost 5 bases and the J gene lost 2 bases, with 16 bases spanning the gap. The germline gives CDR1 SGHVS, CDR2 FNYEAQ. This CDR3 region has 15 residues.

This sequence joins TRBV5-5 and TRBJ2-7, with unresolved D. This CDR3 has 14 residues. Trimming took off 0 bases at V and 3 bases at J, with 10 bases between the two ends. Looked up from germline, CDR1 is SGHKS and CDR2 is YYEKEE (reference sequence). The DNA for the CDR3 is TGTGCCAGCAGCTTGGATCTAGACATCTACGAGCAGTACTTC. This encodes CASSLDLDIYEQYF.

The chain couples TRBV4-3 to TRBJ2-3, with 10 positions matching TRBD2. Germline V CDR1 and CDR2: LGHNA, YSLEER. J gave up 1 base and V 0 bases, and 13 bases lay outside the gene matches. The CDR3 runs 20 residues. The CDR3, as DNA: TGCGCCAGCAGCCAAGATAGGGGCCTAGCGGGAGAGTTGGGCACAGATACGCAGTATTTT. Translating gives CASSQDRGLAGELGTDTQYF.

The rearrangement uses TRBV5-1 and TRBJ1-1; D not resolved. Looked up from germline, CDR1 is SGHRS and CDR2 is YFSETQ. This CDR3 spans 11 amino acids. V was trimmed by 3 bases and J by 6 bases, leaving 6 bases between them. In DNA form, the CDR3 reads TGCGCCAGCAGCTCGAGCTCTGAAGCTTTCTTT. Amino acid sequence: CASSSSSEAFF. The complete variable domain, with remaining parts taken from reference TRBV5-1 and TRBJ1-1, reads KAGVTQTPRYLIKTRGQQVTLSCSPISGHRSVSWYQQTPGQGLQFLFEYFSETQRNKGNFPGRFSGRQFSNSRSEMNVSTLELGDSALYLCASSSSSEAFFGQGTRLTVV.

This clone has only a few counts. The chain links TRBV5-1 to TRBJ2-7; TRBD2 might be the D (5 bases). The CDR3 is 13 residues long. Germline CDR1 is SGHRS and CDR2 is YFSETQ. The V gene lost 4 bases and the J gene lost 6 bases, with 14 bases spanning the gap. The CDR3 loop reads CASSPDGDREQYF. CDR3 sequence (DNA): TGCGCCAGCAGCCCGGACGGGGATCGCGAGCAGTACTTC.